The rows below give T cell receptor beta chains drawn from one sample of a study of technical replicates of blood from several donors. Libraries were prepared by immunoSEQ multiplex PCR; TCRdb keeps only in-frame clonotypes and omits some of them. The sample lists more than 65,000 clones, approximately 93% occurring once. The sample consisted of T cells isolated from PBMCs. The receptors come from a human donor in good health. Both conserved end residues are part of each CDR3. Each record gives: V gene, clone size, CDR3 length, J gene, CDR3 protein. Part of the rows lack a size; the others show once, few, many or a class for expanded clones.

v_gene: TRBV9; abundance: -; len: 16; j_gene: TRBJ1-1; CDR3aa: CASSVVRKEANTEAFF
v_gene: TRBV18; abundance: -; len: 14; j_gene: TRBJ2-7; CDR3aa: CASSPGQGLAGIKF
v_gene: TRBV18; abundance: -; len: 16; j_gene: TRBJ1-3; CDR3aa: CASSPLGTGFGNTIYF
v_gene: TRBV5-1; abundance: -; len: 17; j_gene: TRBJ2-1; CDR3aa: CASSLATGGRAHNEQFF
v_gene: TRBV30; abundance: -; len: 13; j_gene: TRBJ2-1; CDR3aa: CAWSGLSLHEQFF
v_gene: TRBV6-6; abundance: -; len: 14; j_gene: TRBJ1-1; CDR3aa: CASRPTALNTEAFF
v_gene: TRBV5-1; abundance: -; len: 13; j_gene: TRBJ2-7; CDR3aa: CASSLGLIYEQYF
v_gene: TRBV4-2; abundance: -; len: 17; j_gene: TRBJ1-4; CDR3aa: CASSRIRGGATNEKLFF
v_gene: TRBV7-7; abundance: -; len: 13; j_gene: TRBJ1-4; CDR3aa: CASSDRAHEKLFF
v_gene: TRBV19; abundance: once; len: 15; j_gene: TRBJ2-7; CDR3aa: CASSDGTSGTYEQYF
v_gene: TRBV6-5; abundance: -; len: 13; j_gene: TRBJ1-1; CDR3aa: CASSYREDTEAFF
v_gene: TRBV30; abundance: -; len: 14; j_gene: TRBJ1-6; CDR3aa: CAWSLTVGESPLHF
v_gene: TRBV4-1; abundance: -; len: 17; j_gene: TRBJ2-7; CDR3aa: CASSQVQFTGVFYEQYF
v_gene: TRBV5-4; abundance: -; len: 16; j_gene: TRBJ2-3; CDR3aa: CASSLGGRGFADTQYF